This T cell receptor (beta chain) was identified during a study of response to subunit inactivated influenza vaccine (dated by TCRdb to the late 2010s). Turning to the overall study: Deep quantitative profiling of the T cell receptor repertoire was used in the study to follow responses to a trivalent subunit inactivated influenza vaccine.

Beyond this particular receptor, the publication reports: The authors proposed that each seasonal influenza vaccination may bring in only a limited number of new T cells.

This clonotype has only a few counts. The antigen it recognizes is unknown. No much larger clonotype is one base removed from it; base qualities were not supplied. Per the publication, the time point label means: 45 to 55 days after influenza vaccine administration. Library preparation employed RT-PCR. Sequencer: Illumina HiSeq 2500. The public reads were quality trimmed at Q25 with fastp and then assembled into clones with MiXCR by TCRdb, keeping productive beta chains. Under each unique CDR3 protein, matching rows form one entry showing the most common genes and DNA. This sample comprises about 530,000 distinct CDR3 sequences, 10% to 15% of them detected only once. The biggest ten clones account for about an eighth of the sample. There are 14 amino acids in the CDR3, from cysteine to phenylalanine inclusive. CDR3 DNA only is kept here, 42 bases in frame from base 1. V is trimmed back by 5 bases and J by 7 bases, and the junction contains 3 bases that no gene match accounts for. From the germline V gene (reference sequence), CDR1 is SEHNR and CDR2 is FQNEAQ.

The material sequenced was PBMCs from blood, taken more than 35 days after vaccination. The sequence came from a man in his fifties who received an inactivated influenza vaccine. Donor details come from another sample of the same person, matched by shared clones. Recombination connected TRBV7-9 to TRBJ2-4, and TRBD2 matches 12 of the central bases. The CDR3 amino acid sequence is: CASSAGTSGNIQYF. The bases read TGTGCCAGCAGCGCGGGGACTAGCGGGAACATTCAGTACTTC.